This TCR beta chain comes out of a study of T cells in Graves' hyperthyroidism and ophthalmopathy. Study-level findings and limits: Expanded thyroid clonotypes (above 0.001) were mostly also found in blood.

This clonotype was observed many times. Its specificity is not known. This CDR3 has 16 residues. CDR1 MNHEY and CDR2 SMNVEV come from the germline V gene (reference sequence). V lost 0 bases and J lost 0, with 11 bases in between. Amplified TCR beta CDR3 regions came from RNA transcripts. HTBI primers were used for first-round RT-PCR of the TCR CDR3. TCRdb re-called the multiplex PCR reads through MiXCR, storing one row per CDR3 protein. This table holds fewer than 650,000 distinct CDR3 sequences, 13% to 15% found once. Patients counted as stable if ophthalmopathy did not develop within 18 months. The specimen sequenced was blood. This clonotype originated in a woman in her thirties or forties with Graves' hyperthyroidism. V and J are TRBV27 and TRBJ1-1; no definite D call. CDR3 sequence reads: CASSLSQTVMNTEAFF. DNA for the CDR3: TGTGCCAGCAGTTTATCCCAAACGGTGATGAACACTGAAGCTTTCTTT.